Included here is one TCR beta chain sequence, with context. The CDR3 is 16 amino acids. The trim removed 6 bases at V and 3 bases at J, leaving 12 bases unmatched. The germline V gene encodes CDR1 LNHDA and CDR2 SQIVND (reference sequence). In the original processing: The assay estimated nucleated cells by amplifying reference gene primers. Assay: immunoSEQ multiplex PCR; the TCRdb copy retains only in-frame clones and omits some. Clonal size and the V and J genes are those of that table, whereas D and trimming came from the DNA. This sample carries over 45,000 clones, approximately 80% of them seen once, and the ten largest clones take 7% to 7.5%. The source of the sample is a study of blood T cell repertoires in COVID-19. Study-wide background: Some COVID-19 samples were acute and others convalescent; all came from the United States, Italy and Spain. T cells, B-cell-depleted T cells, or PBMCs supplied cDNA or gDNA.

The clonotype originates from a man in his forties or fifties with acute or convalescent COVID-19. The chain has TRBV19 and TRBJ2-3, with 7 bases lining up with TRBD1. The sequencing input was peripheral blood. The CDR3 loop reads CASSRSHRGSTDTQYF. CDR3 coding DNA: TGTGCCAGTAGCCGTTCCCACAGGGGCAGTACAGATACGCAGTATTTT. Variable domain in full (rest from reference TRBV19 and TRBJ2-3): DGGITQSPKYLFRKEGQNVTLSCEQNLNHDAMYWYRQDPGQGLRLIYYSQIVNDFQKGDIAEGYSVSREKKESFPLTVTSAQKNPTAFYLCASSRSHRGSTDTQYFGPGTRLTVL.